This T cell receptor beta chain was recovered during a study of OX40 agonist ivuxolimab in advanced cancers. On the study more broadly: Ivuxolimab doses were 0.01, 0.1, 0.3, 1.5, 3 or 10 mg/kg every 2 weeks.

TCRdb's copy holds only in-frame clones and misses some; the assay was immunoSEQ multiplex PCR. The profile shows approximately 77,000 clones, around 82% of them singletons. Study-wide points: Also present in some nonresponders was a low level of normalized T-cell clonal expansion.

As to this clone: Its antigen is not known.

Baseline was the first blood sampling point, followed by cycle 4 day 1 and cycle 7 day 1. Trimming took 0 bases from V and 5 from J, leaving 5 bases between them. In germline, CDR1 is SGHRS, CDR2 YFSETQ. CDR3 length: 12 amino acids. This chain connects TRBV5-1 to TRBJ2-5, with D uncertain. This sequence was found in an adult with an advanced solid tumor such as melanoma, head and neck, liver or kidney cancer. This specimen consisted of CD4+ or CD8+ T cells sorted from blood, obtained in a trial of the OX40 agonist ivuxolimab. The CDR3 DNA is TGCGCCAGCAGCTTGGTTATGGAGACCCAGTACTTC. This sequence encodes CASSLVMETQYF.